These T cell receptor beta chains were read from a single sample in a study of shared T cell receptors in the human thymus. The repertoire was sequenced with immunoSEQ multiplex PCR; TCRdb's copy has only in-frame clones and lacks some. This table holds approximately 580,000 clones, more than 75% found once. These data were also reused for a study on human thymus T cells.

Specimen: thymocytes. All receptors come from a boy younger than two with a congenital heart defect. The CDR3 runs from the conserved cysteine through the conserved F or W. The order of the fields is CDR3 protein, CDR3 DNA, V gene, J gene, D gene, clone size. A D gene is named only where the DNA matches it firmly. Size values are once, few and many counts, or a class for expanded clones, and some rows have none.

cdr3_aa: CASSQERGPTRTPTDTQYF
cdr3_nt: TGTGCCAGCAGCCAAGAAAGGGGGCCTACTAGGACTCCCACAGATACGCAGTATTTT
v_call: TRBV14
j_call: TRBJ2-3
d_call: TRBD1
clone_size: .

cdr3_aa: CASSNRLIVEREGPKPQRQETQYF
cdr3_nt: TGTGCCAGCAGCAATAGGCTAATAGTTGAGCGGGAGGGCCCTAAGCCGCAACGCCAAGAGACCCAGTACTTC
v_call: TRBV21-1
j_call: TRBJ2-5
d_call: .
clone_size: once

cdr3_aa: CAKSDRGPSEQYF
cdr3_nt: TGTGCCAAGTCGGACAGGGGGCCCTCCGAGCAGTACTTC
v_call: TRBV6-5
j_call: TRBJ2-7
d_call: TRBD1
clone_size: .

cdr3_aa: CASSAFVGRAGELFF
cdr3_nt: TGTGCCAGCAGTGCCTTCGTGGGCCGAGCCGGGGAGCTGTTTTTT
v_call: TRBV25-1
j_call: TRBJ2-2
d_call: .
clone_size: .

cdr3_aa: CASSRGDRGLIRDIQYF
cdr3_nt: TGTGCCAGCAGCCGGGGGGACAGGGGGCTTATCAGAGACATTCAGTACTTC
v_call: TRBV14
j_call: TRBJ2-4
d_call: TRBD1
clone_size: .

cdr3_aa: CASSLGCDYNEQFF
cdr3_nt: TGCGCCAGCAGCTTGGGTTGCGACTACAATGAGCAGTTCTTC
v_call: TRBV5-1
j_call: TRBJ2-1
d_call: .
clone_size: .

cdr3_aa: CASSLFSDSNQPQHF
cdr3_nt: TGTGCCAGCAGTTTGTTCAGCGATAGCAATCAGCCCCAGCATTTT
v_call: TRBV27
j_call: TRBJ1-5
d_call: .
clone_size: once

cdr3_aa: CASSQSSGTYSSYNEQFF
cdr3_nt: TGCGCCAGCAGCCAAAGCTCAGGGACTTACAGCTCCTACAATGAGCAGTTCTTC
v_call: TRBV4-1
j_call: TRBJ2-1
d_call: .
clone_size: few

cdr3_aa: CASSYTLAGDGELFF
cdr3_nt: TGTGCCAGCAGCTATACACTAGCGGGGGACGGGGAGCTGTTTTTT
v_call: TRBV7-9
j_call: TRBJ2-2
d_call: TRBD2
clone_size: few

cdr3_aa: CASSLPGTSGSSYEQYF
cdr3_nt: TGTGCCAGCAGCTTACCAGGGACTAGCGGGTCCTCCTACGAGCAGTACTTC
v_call: TRBV7-8
j_call: TRBJ2-7
d_call: TRBD2
clone_size: .

cdr3_aa: CASNPMGGPLDYGYTF
cdr3_nt: TGTGCCAGTAACCCAATGGGAGGGCCGCTAGACTATGGCTACACCTTC
v_call: TRBV19
j_call: TRBJ1-2
d_call: .
clone_size: .

cdr3_aa: CASSLTAAYEQYF
cdr3_nt: TGTGCCAGCAGCTTAACGGCCGCCTACGAGCAGTACTTC
v_call: TRBV7-3
j_call: TRBJ2-7
d_call: .
clone_size: .

cdr3_aa: CASSRGLGSTANEQFF
cdr3_nt: TGTGCCAGCAGCCGGGGACTGGGGAGTACTGCCAATGAGCAGTTCTTC
v_call: TRBV7-9
j_call: TRBJ2-1
d_call: .
clone_size: .

cdr3_aa: CASSIRSGTRSEQYF
cdr3_nt: TGTGCCAGTAGTATACGGAGCGGGACAAGGAGCGAGCAGTACTTC
v_call: TRBV19
j_call: TRBJ2-7
d_call: .
clone_size: .

cdr3_aa: CASSEGLAGRANDETQYF
cdr3_nt: TGTGCCAGCAGCGAGGGACTAGCGGGAAGGGCCAATGATGAGACCCAGTACTTC
v_call: TRBV5-6
j_call: TRBJ2-5
d_call: TRBD2
clone_size: .

cdr3_aa: CASSYSSSGTEAFF
cdr3_nt: TGTGCCAGCAGTTACTCGAGTAGCGGCACTGAAGCTTTCTTT
v_call: TRBV6-5
j_call: TRBJ1-1
d_call: .
clone_size: once

cdr3_aa: CASSTTGDPNTEAFF
cdr3_nt: TGCGCCAGCAGCACGACAGGGGACCCGAACACTGAAGCTTTCTTT
v_call: TRBV5-1
j_call: TRBJ1-1
d_call: TRBD1
clone_size: .

cdr3_aa: CASRKRGGEYQPQHF
cdr3_nt: TGTGCCAGTCGAAAGAGGGGAGGGGAATATCAGCCCCAGCATTTT
v_call: TRBV6-5
j_call: TRBJ1-5
d_call: .
clone_size: .

cdr3_aa: CASRSTGRRTEAFF
cdr3_nt: TGTGCCAGCAGATCTACAGGGAGAAGGACTGAAGCTTTCTTT
v_call: TRBV6-1
j_call: TRBJ1-1
d_call: .
clone_size: .

cdr3_aa: CASSRESSGNTIYF
cdr3_nt: TGTGCCAGTAGTAGGGAGAGCTCTGGAAACACCATATATTTT
v_call: TRBV19
j_call: TRBJ1-3
d_call: .
clone_size: few

cdr3_aa: CASSKIMGELFF
cdr3_nt: TGTGCCAGTAGTAAAATTATGGGGGAGCTGTTTTTT
v_call: TRBV19
j_call: TRBJ2-2
d_call: .
clone_size: .

cdr3_aa: CASTMRLAGSYEQYF
cdr3_nt: TGTGCCAGCACCATGCGACTAGCGGGTTCCTACGAGCAGTACTTC
v_call: TRBV27
j_call: TRBJ2-7
d_call: TRBD2
clone_size: .

cdr3_aa: CASSLSNLAGGTDTQYF
cdr3_nt: TGTGCCAGCAGCTTAAGTAACCTAGCGGGAGGAACAGATACGCAGTATTTT
v_call: TRBV7-3
j_call: TRBJ2-3
d_call: TRBD2
clone_size: .

cdr3_aa: CASSQERRGTQYF
cdr3_nt: TGCGCCAGCAGCCAAGAGAGGAGGGGTACGCAGTATTTT
v_call: TRBV4-3
j_call: TRBJ2-3
d_call: .
clone_size: .

cdr3_aa: CASRQHKKAPYEQYF
cdr3_nt: TGCGCCAGCCGACAGCATAAAAAAGCCCCCTACGAGCAGTACTTC
v_call: TRBV10-2
j_call: TRBJ2-7
d_call: .
clone_size: .

cdr3_aa: CASSPLGQPYEQYF
cdr3_nt: TGTGCCAGCAGTCCGCTGGGGCAACCCTACGAGCAGTACTTC
v_call: TRBV28
j_call: TRBJ2-7
d_call: .
clone_size: .

cdr3_aa: CAIRCRGLDGYTF
cdr3_nt: TGTGCCATCAGGTGCAGGGGGCTCGATGGCTACACCTTC
v_call: TRBV10-3
j_call: TRBJ1-2
d_call: TRBD1
clone_size: once

cdr3_aa: CASSSKLGQGVRLYEQYF
cdr3_nt: TGTGCCAGCAGCTCGAAGCTCGGACAGGGTGTACGCCTATACGAGCAGTACTTC
v_call: TRBV27
j_call: TRBJ2-7
d_call: TRBD1
clone_size: .

cdr3_aa: CASSLKTSGTDTQYF
cdr3_nt: TGTGCCAGCAGCTTGAAGACTAGCGGCACAGATACGCAGTATTTT
v_call: TRBV5-8
j_call: TRBJ2-3
d_call: TRBD2
clone_size: .

cdr3_aa: CASSLNPSKGRDYGYTF
cdr3_nt: TGTGCCAGCAGCTTAAACCCCAGTAAGGGCAGGGACTATGGCTACACCTTC
v_call: TRBV7-3
j_call: TRBJ1-2
d_call: .
clone_size: .

cdr3_aa: CASSEWAPTSEAFF
cdr3_nt: TGTGCCAGCAGTGAATGGGCCCCGACATCGGAAGCTTTCTTT
v_call: TRBV25-1
j_call: TRBJ1-1
d_call: .
clone_size: .

cdr3_aa: CASTGRRGTVNTGELFF
cdr3_nt: TGTGCCAGCACCGGGAGACGCGGGACAGTGAACACCGGGGAGCTGTTTTTT
v_call: TRBV27
j_call: TRBJ2-2
d_call: .
clone_size: .

cdr3_aa: CASSHTGTSGRETQYF
cdr3_nt: TGTGCCAGCAGCCACACGGGGACTAGCGGGAGAGAGACCCAGTACTTC
v_call: TRBV5-6
j_call: TRBJ2-5
d_call: TRBD2
clone_size: few

cdr3_aa: CASSPSPPGTENTGELFF
cdr3_nt: TGTGCCAGCAGCCCAAGTCCTCCCGGGACAGAGAACACCGGGGAGCTGTTTTTT
v_call: TRBV9
j_call: TRBJ2-2
d_call: TRBD1
clone_size: .

cdr3_aa: CASSLGSGTGVYGYTF
cdr3_nt: TGTGCCAGCAGTTTGGGTAGCGGGACAGGGGTCTATGGCTACACCTTC
v_call: TRBV27
j_call: TRBJ1-2
d_call: TRBD1
clone_size: .

cdr3_aa: CASSSNQPQHF
cdr3_nt: TGCGCCAGCAGTTCTAATCAGCCCCAGCATTTT
v_call: TRBV10-1
j_call: TRBJ1-5
d_call: .
clone_size: .

cdr3_aa: CASSDSQSGEQYF
cdr3_nt: TGTGCCAGCAGTGACTCCCAATCCGGGGAGCAGTACTTC
v_call: TRBV6-4
j_call: TRBJ2-7
d_call: .
clone_size: .

cdr3_aa: CAISARGGGTGELFF
cdr3_nt: TGTGCCATCAGTGCCCGGGGGGGAGGGACCGGGGAGCTGTTTTTT
v_call: TRBV10-3
j_call: TRBJ2-2
d_call: TRBD2
clone_size: .

cdr3_aa: CASSSGLAGRDEQFF
cdr3_nt: TGTGCCAGCAGCTCAGGACTAGCGGGACGGGATGAGCAGTTCTTC
v_call: TRBV7-2
j_call: TRBJ2-1
d_call: TRBD2
clone_size: .

cdr3_aa: CASSLAGGLGSYEQYF
cdr3_nt: TGTGCCAGCAGCTTGGCGGGGGGCCTGGGCTCCTACGAGCAGTACTTC
v_call: TRBV5-4
j_call: TRBJ2-7
d_call: .
clone_size: .

cdr3_aa: CASSLGGLAGAGELFF
cdr3_nt: TGTGCCAGCAGCTTAGGGGGACTAGCGGGAGCCGGGGAGCTGTTTTTT
v_call: TRBV11-3
j_call: TRBJ2-2
d_call: TRBD2
clone_size: .

cdr3_aa: CASSPRASGIDYNEQFF
cdr3_nt: TGTGCCAGCAGTCCCCGCGCTAGCGGGATAGACTACAATGAGCAGTTCTTC
v_call: TRBV27
j_call: TRBJ2-1
d_call: TRBD2
clone_size: .

cdr3_aa: CASSFPGQGDTEAFF
cdr3_nt: TGTGCCAGCAGCTTCCCTGGACAGGGTGACACTGAAGCTTTCTTT
v_call: TRBV7-3
j_call: TRBJ1-1
d_call: TRBD1
clone_size: once

cdr3_aa: CASSTPRDTDTQYF
cdr3_nt: TGTGCCAGCAGTACTCCCCGGGACACAGATACGCAGTATTTT
v_call: TRBV27
j_call: TRBJ2-3
d_call: .
clone_size: once

cdr3_aa: CASSLGPGSYEQYF
cdr3_nt: TGTGCCAGCAGCTTAGGGCCGGGCTCCTACGAGCAGTACTTC
v_call: TRBV11-2
j_call: TRBJ2-7
d_call: .
clone_size: .

cdr3_aa: CATSRDSNRDVLSYTF
cdr3_nt: TGTGCCACCAGCAGAGATAGTAACAGGGACGTTCTCAGCTACACCTTC
v_call: TRBV15
j_call: TRBJ1-2
d_call: .
clone_size: .